Reported below is one T cell receptor (beta chain). Generated by immunoSEQ multiplex PCR, the TCRdb table keeps only in-frame clones and is missing some. In the table there are approximately 180,000 clones, about 85% of which are singletons. The data stem from a study of blood T cell repertoires in COVID-19. Trimming took 5 bases from V and 0 from J, leaving 17 bases between them. In germline, CDR1 is MNHNY, CDR2 SVGAGI (reference sequence). This CDR3 spans 18 amino acids. The chain joins TRBV6-6 to TRBJ2-6, with D tentatively TRBD2 (6 bases). This receptor was taken from a person aged 70 to 80 with COVID-19, enrolled during active disease. The sample consisted of peripheral blood. Here the CDR3 DNA reads TGTGCCAGCAGTCCACCGACTAGGGCTAGCTCTGGGGCCAACGTCCTGACTTTC. Its translation: CASSPPTRASSGANVLTF.